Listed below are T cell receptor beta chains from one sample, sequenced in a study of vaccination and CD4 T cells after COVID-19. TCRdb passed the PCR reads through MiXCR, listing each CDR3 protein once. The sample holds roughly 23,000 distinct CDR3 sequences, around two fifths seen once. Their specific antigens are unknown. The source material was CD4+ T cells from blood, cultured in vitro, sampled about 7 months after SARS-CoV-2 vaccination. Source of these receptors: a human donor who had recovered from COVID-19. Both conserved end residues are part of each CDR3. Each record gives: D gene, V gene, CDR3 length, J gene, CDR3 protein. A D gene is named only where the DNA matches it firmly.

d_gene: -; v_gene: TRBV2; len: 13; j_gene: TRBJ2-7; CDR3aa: CASRRSPGFEQYF
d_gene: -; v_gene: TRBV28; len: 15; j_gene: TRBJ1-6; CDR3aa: CASSRTGSRDSPLHF
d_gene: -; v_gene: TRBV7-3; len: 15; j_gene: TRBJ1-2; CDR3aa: CASSLRAEEDYGYTF
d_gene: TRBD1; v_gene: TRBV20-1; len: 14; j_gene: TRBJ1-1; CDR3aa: CSARDPGGDTEAFF
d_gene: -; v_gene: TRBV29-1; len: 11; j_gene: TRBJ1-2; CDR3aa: CSVTQGYGYTF
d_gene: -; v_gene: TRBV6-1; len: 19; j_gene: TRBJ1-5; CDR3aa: CASSERWRGWVTGNQPQHF
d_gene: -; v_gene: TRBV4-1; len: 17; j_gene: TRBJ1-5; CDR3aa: CASSQEIGRGSNQPQHF
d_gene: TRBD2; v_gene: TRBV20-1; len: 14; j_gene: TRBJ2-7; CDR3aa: CSALTSGQTYEQYF
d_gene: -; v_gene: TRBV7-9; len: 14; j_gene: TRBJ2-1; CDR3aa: CASIHKGLGNEQFF
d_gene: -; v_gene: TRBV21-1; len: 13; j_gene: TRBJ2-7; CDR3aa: CASSERLAAEQYF
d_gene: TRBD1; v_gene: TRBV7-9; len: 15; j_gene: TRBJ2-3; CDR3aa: CASSLWGQGGDTQYF
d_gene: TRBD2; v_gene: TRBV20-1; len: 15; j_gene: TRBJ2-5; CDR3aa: CSARVPLAGMETQYF
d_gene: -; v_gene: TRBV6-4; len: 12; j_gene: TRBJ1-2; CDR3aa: CASSDLGRGYTF
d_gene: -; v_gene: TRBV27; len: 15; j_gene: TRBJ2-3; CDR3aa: CASSFIGAQEDTQYF
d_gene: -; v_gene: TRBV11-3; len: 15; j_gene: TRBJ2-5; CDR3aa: CASSSTGRQQETQYF
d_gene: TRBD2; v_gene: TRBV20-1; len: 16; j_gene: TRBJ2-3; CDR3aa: CSAPERGNLWEDTQYF
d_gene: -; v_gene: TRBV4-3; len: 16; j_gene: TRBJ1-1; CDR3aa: CASSLVGDTYRTEAFF
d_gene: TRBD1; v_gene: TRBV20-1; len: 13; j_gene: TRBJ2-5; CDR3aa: CSATGQGKETQYF
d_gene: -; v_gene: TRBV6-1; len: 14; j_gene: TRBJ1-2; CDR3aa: CASKSRSSLYGYTF
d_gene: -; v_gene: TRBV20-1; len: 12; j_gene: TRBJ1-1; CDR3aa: CSAREGNREAFF
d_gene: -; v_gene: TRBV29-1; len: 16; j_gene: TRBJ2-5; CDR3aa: CSVGDIYGTYQETQYF
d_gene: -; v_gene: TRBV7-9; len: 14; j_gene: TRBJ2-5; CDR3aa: CASSPGLSEGTQYF
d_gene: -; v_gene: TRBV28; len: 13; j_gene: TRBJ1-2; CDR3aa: CASSFRLTLGYTF
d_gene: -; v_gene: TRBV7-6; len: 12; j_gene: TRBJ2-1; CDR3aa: CASSRTQNEQFF
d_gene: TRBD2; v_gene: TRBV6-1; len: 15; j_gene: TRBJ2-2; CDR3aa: CASSLTSGSTGELFF
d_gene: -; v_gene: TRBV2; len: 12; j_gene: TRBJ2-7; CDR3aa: CASSRTDYEQYF
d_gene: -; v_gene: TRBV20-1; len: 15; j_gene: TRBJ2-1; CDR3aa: CSARRRRGLYNEQFF
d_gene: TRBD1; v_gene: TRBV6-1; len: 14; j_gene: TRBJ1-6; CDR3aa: CASSPGQGNSPLHF
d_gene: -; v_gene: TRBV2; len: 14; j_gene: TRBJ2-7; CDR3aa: CASSDLASNYEQYF
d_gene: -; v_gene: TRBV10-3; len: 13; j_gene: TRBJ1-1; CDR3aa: CAISESEGTEAFF
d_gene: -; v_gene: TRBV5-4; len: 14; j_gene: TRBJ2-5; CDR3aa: CASSREQGFETQYF
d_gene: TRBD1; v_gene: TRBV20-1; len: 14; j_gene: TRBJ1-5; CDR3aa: CSANSGTGIQPQHF
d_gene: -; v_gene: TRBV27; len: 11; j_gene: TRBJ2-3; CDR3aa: CASSKTDTQYF
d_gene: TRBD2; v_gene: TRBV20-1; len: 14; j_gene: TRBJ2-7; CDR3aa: CSAKKTSGTYEQYF
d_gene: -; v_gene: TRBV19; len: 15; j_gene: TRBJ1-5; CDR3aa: CASSIDPPGAQPQHF
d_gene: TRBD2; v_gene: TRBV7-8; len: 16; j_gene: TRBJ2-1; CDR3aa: CASTLSGSGRYNEQFF
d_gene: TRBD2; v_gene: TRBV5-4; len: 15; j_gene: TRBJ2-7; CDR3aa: CASSLAAGASYEQYF
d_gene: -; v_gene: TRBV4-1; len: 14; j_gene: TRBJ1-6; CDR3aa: CASSQAPLISPLHF
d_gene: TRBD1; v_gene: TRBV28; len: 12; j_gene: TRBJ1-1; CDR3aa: CASRQGYTEAFF
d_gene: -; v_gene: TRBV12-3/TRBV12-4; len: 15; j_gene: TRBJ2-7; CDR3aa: CASSLAGSSVYEQYF
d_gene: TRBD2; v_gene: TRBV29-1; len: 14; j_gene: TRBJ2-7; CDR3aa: CSVRDPSGSYEQYF
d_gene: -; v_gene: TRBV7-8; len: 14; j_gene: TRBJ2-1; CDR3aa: CASSFRSDHNEQFF
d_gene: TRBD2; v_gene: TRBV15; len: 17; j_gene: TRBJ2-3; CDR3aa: CATSREDYYSGRDTQYF
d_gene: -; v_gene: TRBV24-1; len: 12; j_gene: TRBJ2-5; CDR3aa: CATSDSAETQYF
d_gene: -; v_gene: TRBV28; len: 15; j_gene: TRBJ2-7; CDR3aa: CASSRPGFRRDEQYF
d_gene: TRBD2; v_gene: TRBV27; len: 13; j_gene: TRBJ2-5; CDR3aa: CASRTSAQETQYF
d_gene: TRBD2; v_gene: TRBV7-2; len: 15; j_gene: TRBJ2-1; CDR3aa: CASSPGLAGYNEQFF
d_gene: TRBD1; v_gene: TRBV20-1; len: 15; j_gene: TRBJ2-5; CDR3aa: CSARPVQGRQETQYF
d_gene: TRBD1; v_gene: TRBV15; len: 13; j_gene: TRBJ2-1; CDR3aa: CATGTGKLNEQFF
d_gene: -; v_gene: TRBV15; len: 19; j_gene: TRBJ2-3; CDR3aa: CATPGPPHNRTSCTDTQYF
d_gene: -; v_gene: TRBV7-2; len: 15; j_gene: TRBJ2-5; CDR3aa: CASSLSGGLVETQYF
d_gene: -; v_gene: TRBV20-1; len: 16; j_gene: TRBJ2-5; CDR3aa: CSVRQTAASHGETQYF
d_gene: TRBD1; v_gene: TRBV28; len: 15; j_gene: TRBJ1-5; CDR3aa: CASSLPGQGNQPQHF
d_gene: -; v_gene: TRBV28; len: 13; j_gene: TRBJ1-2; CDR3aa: CASSLRDSYGYTF
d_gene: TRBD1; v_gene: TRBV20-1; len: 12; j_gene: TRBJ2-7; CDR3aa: CSAKQGNYEQYF